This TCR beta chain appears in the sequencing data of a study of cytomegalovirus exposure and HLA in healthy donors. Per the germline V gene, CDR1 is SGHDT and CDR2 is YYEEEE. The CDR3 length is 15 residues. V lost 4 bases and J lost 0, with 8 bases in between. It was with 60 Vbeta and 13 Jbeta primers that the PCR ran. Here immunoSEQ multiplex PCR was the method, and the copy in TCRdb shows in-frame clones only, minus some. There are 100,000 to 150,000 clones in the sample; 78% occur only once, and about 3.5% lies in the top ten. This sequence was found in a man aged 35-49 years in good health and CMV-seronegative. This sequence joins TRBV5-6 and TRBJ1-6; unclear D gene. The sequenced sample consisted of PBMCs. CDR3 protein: CASSHTSSYNSPLHF. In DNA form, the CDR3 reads TGTGCCAGCAGCCATACCAGCTCCTATAATTCACCCCTCCACTTT.